This T cell receptor beta chain was observed in a study of shared clonotypes between healthy human individuals. Across the whole study: Each donor's CD4 naive and CD4 memory cells filled three plates apiece, CD8 naive two, and CD8 memory one.

Note on this clone: What it binds is not known.

With V trimmed by 6 bases and J by 5 bases, 12 bases remained unmatched. The CDR3 runs to 15 residues. CDR1 and CDR2 from the germline V gene are MGHDK and SYGVNS. Some clones are missing from TCRdb's copy, which holds only in-frame ones; the method was immunoSEQ multiplex PCR. The sample contains 1,100,000 or so clones, about 80% of which appear only once. The authors divided CD4+ cells into CD45RA+ naive and CD45RA-negative memory subsets. Study-level points and caveats: Generally, estimated richness proved larger in naive subsets than it did in memory subsets.

Material: memory CD4+ T cells from PBMCs. Subset described: CD45RA-negative fraction. The sequence was collected from a man aged 18 to 30 in good health. Some clones in this sample may be carry-over from other donors' samples. V usage is TRBV25-1 and J usage is TRBJ2-5; 7 nucleotides line up with TRBD1. The CDR3 reads CASRDTRGSGETQYF. CDR3 DNA sequence: TGTGCCAGCAGAGACACCAGGGGGTCGGGGGAGACCCAGTACTTC.